A selection of T cell receptor beta chains follows, all from one sample in a study of cytomegalovirus exposure and HLA in healthy donors. This table comes from immunoSEQ multiplex PCR, and its TCRdb copy is limited to in-frame clones, with some not included. The sample shows about 200,000 clones, approximately 80% of them seen only once. The sequenced material came from PBMCs. The receptors stem from a girl aged 2-10 years in good health and CMV-seronegative. CDR3s include the opening cysteine and the closing phenylalanine or tryptophan. Expanded clones are given a class, and other clones once, few, many or no size at all.

clone_size: -
cdr3_length: 17
v_call: TRBV4-1
j_call: TRBJ1-1
cdr3_aa: CASSQTPGQRLNTEAFF

clone_size: -
cdr3_length: 18
v_call: TRBV10-3
j_call: TRBJ2-3
cdr3_aa: CAISEFVGSGSPTDTQYF

clone_size: few
cdr3_length: 15
v_call: TRBV6-5
j_call: TRBJ1-2
cdr3_aa: CASSPLVAPADGYTF

clone_size: -
cdr3_length: 15
v_call: TRBV5-1
j_call: TRBJ2-1
cdr3_aa: CASSLATSGGNEQFF

clone_size: once
cdr3_length: 12
v_call: TRBV29-1
j_call: TRBJ1-2
cdr3_aa: CSASTGAGGYTF

clone_size: -
cdr3_length: 16
v_call: TRBV19
j_call: TRBJ1-1
cdr3_aa: CASRAPGGKGSPEAFF

clone_size: -
cdr3_length: 14
v_call: TRBV15
j_call: TRBJ2-1
cdr3_aa: CATSSAGGLNEQFF

clone_size: -
cdr3_length: 15
v_call: TRBV18
j_call: TRBJ1-3
cdr3_aa: CASSPAGGSGNTIYF

clone_size: -
cdr3_length: 16
v_call: TRBV6-5
j_call: TRBJ2-6
cdr3_aa: CASSYSEGSGANVLTF

clone_size: -
cdr3_length: 12
v_call: TRBV2
j_call: TRBJ2-5
cdr3_aa: CASTGVGETQYF

clone_size: -
cdr3_length: 16
v_call: TRBV7-9
j_call: TRBJ2-3
cdr3_aa: CASSPPVSEKTDTQYF

clone_size: -
cdr3_length: 14
v_call: TRBV2
j_call: TRBJ2-2
cdr3_aa: CASSVNRGSGELFF

clone_size: -
cdr3_length: 13
v_call: TRBV5-1
j_call: TRBJ2-1
cdr3_aa: CASMLGQGNEQFF

clone_size: -
cdr3_length: 15
v_call: TRBV11-2
j_call: TRBJ1-1
cdr3_aa: CASSRRTGVTTEAFF

clone_size: -
cdr3_length: 14
v_call: TRBV6-4
j_call: TRBJ2-3
cdr3_aa: CASSDSLEADTQYF

clone_size: few
cdr3_length: 15
v_call: TRBV6-5
j_call: TRBJ2-2
cdr3_aa: CASKAGGPGAGELFF

clone_size: few
cdr3_length: 15
v_call: TRBV6-5
j_call: TRBJ2-4
cdr3_aa: CASSLTTGPKNIQYF

clone_size: -
cdr3_length: 15
v_call: TRBV2
j_call: TRBJ2-4
cdr3_aa: CASVLGQTAKNIQYF